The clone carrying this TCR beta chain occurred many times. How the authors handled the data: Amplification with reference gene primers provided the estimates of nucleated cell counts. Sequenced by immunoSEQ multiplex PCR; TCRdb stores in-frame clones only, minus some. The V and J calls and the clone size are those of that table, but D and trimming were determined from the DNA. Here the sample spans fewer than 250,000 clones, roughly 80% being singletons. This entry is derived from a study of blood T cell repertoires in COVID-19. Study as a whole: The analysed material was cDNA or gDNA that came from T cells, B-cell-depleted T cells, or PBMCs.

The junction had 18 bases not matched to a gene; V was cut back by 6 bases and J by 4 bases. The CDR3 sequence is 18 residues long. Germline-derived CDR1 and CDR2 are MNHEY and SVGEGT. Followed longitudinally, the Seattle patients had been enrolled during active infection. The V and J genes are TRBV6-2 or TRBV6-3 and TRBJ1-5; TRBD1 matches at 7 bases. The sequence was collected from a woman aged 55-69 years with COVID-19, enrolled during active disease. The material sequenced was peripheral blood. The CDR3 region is CASSHTTSDRVGNQPQHF. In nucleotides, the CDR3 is TGTGCCAGCAGCCACACAACCTCCGACAGGGTTGGGAATCAGCCCCAGCATTTT.